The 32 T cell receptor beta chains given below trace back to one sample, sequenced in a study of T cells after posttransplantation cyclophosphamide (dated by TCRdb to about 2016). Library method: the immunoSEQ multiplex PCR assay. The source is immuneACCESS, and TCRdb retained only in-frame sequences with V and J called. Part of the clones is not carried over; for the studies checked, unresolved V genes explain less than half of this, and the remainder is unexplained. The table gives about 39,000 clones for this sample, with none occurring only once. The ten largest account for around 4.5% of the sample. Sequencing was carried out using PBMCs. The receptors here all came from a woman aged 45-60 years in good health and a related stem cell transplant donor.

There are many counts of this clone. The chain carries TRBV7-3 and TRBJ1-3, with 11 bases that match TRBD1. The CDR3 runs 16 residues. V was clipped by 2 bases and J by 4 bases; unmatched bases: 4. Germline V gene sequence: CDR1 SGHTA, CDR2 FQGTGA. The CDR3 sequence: CASSLGQGAAGNTIYF. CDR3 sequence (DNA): TGTGCCAGCAGCTTAGGACAGGGGGCGGCGGGAAACACCATATATTTT.

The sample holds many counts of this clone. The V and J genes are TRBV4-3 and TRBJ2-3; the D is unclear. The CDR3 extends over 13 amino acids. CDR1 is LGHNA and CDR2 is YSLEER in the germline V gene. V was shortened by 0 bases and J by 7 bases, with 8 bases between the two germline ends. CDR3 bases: TGCGCCAGCAGCCAAGACCGGCGGTATACGCAGTATTTT. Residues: CASSQDRRYTQYF.

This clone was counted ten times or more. CDR3 coding DNA: TGTGCCAGCAGTTCAACAGGGGGTCCCCACTATGGCTACACCTTC. Protein: CASSSTGGPHYGYTF. V gene TRBV28 combines with J gene TRBJ1-2, with 8 bases identical to TRBD1. Germline V gene lookup returns CDR1 MDHEN and CDR2 SYDVKM. The CDR3 contains 15 residues. V was clipped by 4 bases and J by 3 bases; unmatched bases: 7.

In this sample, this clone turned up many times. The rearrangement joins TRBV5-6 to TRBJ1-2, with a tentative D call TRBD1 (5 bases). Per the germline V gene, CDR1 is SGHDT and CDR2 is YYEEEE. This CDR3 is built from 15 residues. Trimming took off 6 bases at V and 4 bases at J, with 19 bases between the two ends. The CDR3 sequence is CASISLLTASYGYTF. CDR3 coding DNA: TGTGCCAGCATCTCCCTCCTGACAGCGAGCTATGGCTACACCTTC.

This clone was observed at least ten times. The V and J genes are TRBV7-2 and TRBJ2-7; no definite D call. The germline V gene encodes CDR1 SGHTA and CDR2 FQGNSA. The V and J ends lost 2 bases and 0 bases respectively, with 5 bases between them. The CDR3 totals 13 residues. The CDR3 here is CASSLQYSYEQYF. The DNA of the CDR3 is TGTGCCAGCAGCTTACAGTACTCCTACGAGCAGTACTTC.

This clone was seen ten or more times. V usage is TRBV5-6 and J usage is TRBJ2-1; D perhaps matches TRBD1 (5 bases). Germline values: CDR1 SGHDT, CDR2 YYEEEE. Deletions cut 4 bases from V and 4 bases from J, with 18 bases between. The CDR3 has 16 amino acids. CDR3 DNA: TGTGCCAGCAGCCCCGTGGCTGGACAAGGGTACAATGAGCAGTTCTTC. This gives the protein CASSPVAGQGYNEQFF.

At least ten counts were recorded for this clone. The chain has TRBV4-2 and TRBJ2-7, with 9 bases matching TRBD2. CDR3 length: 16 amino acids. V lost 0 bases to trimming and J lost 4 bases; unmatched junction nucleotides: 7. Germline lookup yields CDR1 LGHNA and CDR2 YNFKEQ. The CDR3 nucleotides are TGTGCCAGCAGCCAAGATACTGGCGGGGGGGCGTACGAGCAGTACTTC. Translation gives CASSQDTGGGAYEQYF.

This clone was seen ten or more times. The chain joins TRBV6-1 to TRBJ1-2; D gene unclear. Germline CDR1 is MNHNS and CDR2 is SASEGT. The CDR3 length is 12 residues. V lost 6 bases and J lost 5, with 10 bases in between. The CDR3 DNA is TGTGCCAGCAGAACAGACACTTATGGCTACACCTTC. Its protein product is CASRTDTYGYTF.

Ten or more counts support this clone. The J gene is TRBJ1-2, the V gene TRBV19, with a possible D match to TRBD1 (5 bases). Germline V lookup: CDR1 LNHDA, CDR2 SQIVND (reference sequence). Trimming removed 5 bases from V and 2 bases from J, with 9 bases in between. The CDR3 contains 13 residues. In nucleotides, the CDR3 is TGTGCCAGTAGTTATGGGGGGAACTATGGCTACACCTTC. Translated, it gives CASSYGGNYGYTF.

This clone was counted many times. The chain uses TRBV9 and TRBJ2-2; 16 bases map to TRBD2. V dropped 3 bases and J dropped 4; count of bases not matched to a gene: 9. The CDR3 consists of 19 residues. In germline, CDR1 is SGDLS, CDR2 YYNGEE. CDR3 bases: TGTGCCAGCAGCGGGTGGGGACTAGCGGGGGGGCGCGGCACCGGGGAGCTGTTTTTT. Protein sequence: CASSGWGLAGGRGTGELFF.

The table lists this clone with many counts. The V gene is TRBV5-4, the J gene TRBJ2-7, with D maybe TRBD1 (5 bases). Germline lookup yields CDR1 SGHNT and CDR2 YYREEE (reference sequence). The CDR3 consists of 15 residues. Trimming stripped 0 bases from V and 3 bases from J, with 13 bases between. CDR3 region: CASSLGQSIDYEQYF. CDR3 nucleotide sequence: TGTGCCAGCAGCTTGGGACAGAGCATTGACTACGAGCAGTACTTC.

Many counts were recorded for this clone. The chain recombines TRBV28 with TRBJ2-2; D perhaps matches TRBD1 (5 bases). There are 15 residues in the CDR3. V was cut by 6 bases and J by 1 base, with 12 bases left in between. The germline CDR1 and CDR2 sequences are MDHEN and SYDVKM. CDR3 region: CASRGRTKNTGELFF. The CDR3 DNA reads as TGTGCCAGCAGGGGAAGGACAAAGAACACCGGGGAGCTGTTTTTT.

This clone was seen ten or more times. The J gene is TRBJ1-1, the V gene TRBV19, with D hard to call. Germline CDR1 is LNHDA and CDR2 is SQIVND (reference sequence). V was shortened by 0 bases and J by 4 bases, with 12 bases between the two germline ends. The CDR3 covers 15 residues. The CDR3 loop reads CASSIDSGDVTEAFF. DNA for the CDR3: TGTGCCAGTAGTATAGATAGCGGCGACGTCACTGAAGCTTTCTTT.

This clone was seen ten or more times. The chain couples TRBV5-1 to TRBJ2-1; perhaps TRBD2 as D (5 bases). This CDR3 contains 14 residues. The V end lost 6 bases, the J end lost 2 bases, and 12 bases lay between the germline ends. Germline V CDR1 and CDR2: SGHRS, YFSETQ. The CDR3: CASTSGNPYNEQFF. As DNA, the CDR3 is TGCGCCAGCACCTCGGGAAACCCCTACAATGAGCAGTTCTTC.

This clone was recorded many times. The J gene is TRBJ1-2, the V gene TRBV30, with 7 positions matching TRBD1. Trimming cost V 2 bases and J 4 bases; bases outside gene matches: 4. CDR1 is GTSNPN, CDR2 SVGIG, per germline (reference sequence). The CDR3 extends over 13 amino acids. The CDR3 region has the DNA TGTGCCTGGAGTTGGACAGGAAGCTATGGCTACACCTTC. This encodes CAWSWTGSYGYTF.

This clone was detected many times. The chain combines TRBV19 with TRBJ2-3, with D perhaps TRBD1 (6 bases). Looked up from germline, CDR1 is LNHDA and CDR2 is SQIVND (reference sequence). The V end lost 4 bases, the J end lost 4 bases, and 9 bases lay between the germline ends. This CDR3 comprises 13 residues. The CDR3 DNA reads TGTGCCAGTAGTAACGCAGGGGCAGATACGCAGTATTTT. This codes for CASSNAGADTQYF.

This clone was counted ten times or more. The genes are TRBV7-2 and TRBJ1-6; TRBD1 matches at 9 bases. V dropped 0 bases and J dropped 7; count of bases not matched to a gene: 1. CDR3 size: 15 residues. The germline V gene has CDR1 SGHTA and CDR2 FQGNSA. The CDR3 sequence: CASSLAGQGNSPLHF. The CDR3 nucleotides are TGTGCCAGCAGCTTAGCGGGACAGGGCAATTCACCCCTCCACTTT.

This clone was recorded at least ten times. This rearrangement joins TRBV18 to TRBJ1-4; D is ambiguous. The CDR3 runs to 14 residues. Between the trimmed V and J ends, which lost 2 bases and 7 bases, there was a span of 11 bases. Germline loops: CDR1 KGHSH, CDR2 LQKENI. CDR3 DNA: TGTGCCAGCTCACCAAATTCCGGGGTTGAAAAACTGTTTTTT. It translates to CASSPNSGVEKLFF.

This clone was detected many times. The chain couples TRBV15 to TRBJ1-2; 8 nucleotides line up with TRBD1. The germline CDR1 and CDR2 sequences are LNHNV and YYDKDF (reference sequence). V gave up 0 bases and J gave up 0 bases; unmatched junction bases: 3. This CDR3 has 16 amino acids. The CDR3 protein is CATSRDGTGANYGYTF. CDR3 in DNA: TGTGCCACCAGCAGAGATGGGACAGGAGCTAACTATGGCTACACCTTC.

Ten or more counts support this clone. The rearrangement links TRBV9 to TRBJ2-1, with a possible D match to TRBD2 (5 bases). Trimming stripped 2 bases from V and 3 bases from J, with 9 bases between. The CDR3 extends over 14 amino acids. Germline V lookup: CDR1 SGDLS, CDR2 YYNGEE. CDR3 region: CASSVTGDYNEQFF. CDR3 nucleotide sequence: TGTGCCAGCAGCGTCACCGGGGACTACAATGAGCAGTTCTTC.

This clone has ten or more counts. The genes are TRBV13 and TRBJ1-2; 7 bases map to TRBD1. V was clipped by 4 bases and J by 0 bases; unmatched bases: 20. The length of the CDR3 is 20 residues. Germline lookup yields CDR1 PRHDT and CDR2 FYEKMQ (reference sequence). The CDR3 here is CASSSLGGPGGNRANYGYTF. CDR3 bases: TGTGCCAGCAGCTCCTTGGGCGGTCCAGGGGGAAACCGAGCTAACTATGGCTACACCTTC.

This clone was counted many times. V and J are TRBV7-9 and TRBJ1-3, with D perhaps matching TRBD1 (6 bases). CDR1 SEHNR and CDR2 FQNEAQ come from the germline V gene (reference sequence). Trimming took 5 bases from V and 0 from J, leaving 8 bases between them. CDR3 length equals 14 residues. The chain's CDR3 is CASSVTGSGNTIYF. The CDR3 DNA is TGTGCCAGCAGCGTGACAGGCTCTGGAAACACCATATATTTT.

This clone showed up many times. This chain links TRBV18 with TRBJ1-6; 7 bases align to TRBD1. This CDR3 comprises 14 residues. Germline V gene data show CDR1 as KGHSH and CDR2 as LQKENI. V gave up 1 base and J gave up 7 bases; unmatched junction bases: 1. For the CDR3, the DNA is TGTGCCAGCTCACCACAGGGGGCCAATTCACCCCTCCACTTT. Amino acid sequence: CASSPQGANSPLHF.

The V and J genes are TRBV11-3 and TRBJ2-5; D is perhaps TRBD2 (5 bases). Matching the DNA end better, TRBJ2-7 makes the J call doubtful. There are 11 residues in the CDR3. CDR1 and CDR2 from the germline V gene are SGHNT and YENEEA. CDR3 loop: CASGVEDEQYF. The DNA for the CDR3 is TGTGCCAGCGGGGTGGAGGACGAGCAGTACTTC.

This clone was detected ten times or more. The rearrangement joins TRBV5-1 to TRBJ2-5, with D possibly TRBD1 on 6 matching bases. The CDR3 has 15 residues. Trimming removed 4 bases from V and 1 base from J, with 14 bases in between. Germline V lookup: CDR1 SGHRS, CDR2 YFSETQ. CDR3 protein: CASSHIRDTQETQYF. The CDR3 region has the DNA TGCGCCAGCAGCCACATCCGGGACACCCAAGAGACCCAGTACTTC.

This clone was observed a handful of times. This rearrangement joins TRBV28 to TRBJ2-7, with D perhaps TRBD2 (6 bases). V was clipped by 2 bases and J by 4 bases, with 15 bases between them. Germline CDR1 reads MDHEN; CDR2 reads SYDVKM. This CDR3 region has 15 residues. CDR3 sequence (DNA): TGTGCCAGCAGTTTAAGGCAGGGAGGAGGGTACGAGCAGTACTTC. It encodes CASSLRQGGGYEQYF.

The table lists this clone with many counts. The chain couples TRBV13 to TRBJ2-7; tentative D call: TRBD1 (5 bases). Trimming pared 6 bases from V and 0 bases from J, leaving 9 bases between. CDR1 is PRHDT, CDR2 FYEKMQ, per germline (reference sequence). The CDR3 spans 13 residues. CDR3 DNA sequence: TGTGCCAGCAGACTGACAGCCTCCTACGAGCAGTACTTC. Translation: CASRLTASYEQYF. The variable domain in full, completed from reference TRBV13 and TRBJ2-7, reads AAGVIQSPRHLIKEKRETATLKCYPIPRHDTVYWYQQGPGQDPQFLISFYEKMQSDKGSIPDRFSAQQFSDYHSELNMSSLELGDSALYFCASRLTASYEQYFGPGTRLTVT.

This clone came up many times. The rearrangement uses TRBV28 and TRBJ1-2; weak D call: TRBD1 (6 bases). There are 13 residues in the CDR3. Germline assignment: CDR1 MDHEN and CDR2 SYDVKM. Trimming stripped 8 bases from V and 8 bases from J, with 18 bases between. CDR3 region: CASGILQGSGYTF. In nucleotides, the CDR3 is TGTGCCAGCGGAATTTTACAGGGTTCAGGCTACACCTTC.

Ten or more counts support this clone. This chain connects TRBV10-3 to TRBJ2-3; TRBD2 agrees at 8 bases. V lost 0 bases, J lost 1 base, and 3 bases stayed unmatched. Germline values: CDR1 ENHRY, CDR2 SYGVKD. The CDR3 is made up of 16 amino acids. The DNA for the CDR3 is TGTGCCATCAGTGAGTCCGGGGGGGCCGGCACAGATACGCAGTATTTT. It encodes CAISESGGAGTDTQYF.

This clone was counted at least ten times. Here the CDR3 reads CASSPGLERTDTQYF. DNA for the CDR3: TGCGCCAGCAGCCCCGGACTTGAGAGGACAGATACGCAGTATTTT. The chain couples TRBV5-1 to TRBJ2-3, with D possibly being TRBD2 (5 bases). This CDR3 contains 15 residues. V gave up 4 bases and J gave up 3 bases, with 15 bases separating them. The germline V gene encodes CDR1 SGHRS and CDR2 YFSETQ.

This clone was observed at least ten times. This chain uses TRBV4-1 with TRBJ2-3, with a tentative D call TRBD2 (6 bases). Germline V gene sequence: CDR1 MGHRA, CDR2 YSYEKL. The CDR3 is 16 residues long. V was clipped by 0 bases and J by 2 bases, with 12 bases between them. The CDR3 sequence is CASSQDGGTFTDTQYF. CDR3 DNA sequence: TGCGCCAGCAGCCAAGATGGGGGGACGTTCACAGATACGCAGTATTTT.

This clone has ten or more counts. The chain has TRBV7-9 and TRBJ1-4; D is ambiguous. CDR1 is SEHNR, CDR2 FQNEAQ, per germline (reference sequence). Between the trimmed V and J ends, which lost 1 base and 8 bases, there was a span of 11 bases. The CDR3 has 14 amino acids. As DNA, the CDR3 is TGTGCCAGCAGCTTAGAGAGGGCGGGCGAAAAACTGTTTTTT. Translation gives CASSLERAGEKLFF.